This entry concerns a single TCR beta chain. These data belong to a study of blood T cell repertoires in COVID-19. The authors' processing: By means of reference gene primer amplification, nucleated cell counts were estimated. Sequenced by immunoSEQ multiplex PCR; TCRdb stores in-frame clones only, minus some. V and J calls plus clone size are reproduced from that table; the DNA served to infer D and trimming. The data hold under 250,000 clones, with 80% to 90% observed a single time. Germline V gene lookup returns CDR1 KGHDR and CDR2 SFDVKD. V was pared by 2 bases and J by 4 bases, with 9 bases of the junction left unmatched. CDR3 length: 16 amino acids.

The TCR comes from a man in his forties or fifties who had recovered from COVID-19. The chain links TRBV24-1 to TRBJ2-5, with 7 bases lining up with TRBD2. Sequencing was done on a sample of PBMCs or T cells enriched from blood (not recorded which). As DNA, the CDR3 is TGTGCCACCAGTGATTCCCCCGGGAGGAGAGGAGAGACCCAGTACTTC. Translation gives CATSDSPGRRGETQYF.